This T cell receptor (beta chain) comes out of a study of blood T cell repertoires in COVID-19. Per the original data handling: Estimation of nucleated cell counts was performed using reference gene primer amplification. Assay: immunoSEQ multiplex PCR; the TCRdb copy retains only in-frame clones and omits some. The DNA was the basis for D and trimming; V, J and clone size are from that table. The table has around 150,000 clones, 75% to 90% seen once. The CDR3 contains 14 residues. J lost 7 bases, V lost 6 bases, and 8 bases had no gene match. Germline values: CDR1 SEHNR, CDR2 FQNEAQ (reference sequence).

The source is a man aged 60 to 75 with active or convalescent COVID-19. The sample taken for sequencing was peripheral blood. The V gene is TRBV7-9, the J gene TRBJ1-1; 10 nucleotides agree with TRBD1. This chain's CDR3 is CASRSGQGSFEAFF. The CDR3 DNA reads TGTGCCAGCAGGTCGGGACAGGGGTCTTTTGAAGCTTTCTTT.